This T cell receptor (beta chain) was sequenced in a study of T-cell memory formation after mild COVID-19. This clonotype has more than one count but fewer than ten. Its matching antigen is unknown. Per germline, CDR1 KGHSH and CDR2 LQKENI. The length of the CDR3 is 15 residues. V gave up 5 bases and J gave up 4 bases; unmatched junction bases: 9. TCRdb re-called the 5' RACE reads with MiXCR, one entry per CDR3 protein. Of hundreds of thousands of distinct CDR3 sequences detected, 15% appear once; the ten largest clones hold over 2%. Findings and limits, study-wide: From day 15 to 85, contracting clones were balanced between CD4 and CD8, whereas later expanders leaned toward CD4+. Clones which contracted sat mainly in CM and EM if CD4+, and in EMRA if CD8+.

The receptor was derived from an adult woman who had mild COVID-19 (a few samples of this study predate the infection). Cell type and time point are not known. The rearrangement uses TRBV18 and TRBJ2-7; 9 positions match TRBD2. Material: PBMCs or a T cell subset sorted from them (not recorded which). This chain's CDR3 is CASSFIAGAMYEQYF. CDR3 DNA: TGTGCCAGCTCATTCATAGCGGGAGCGATGTACGAGCAGTACTTC.